The 10 T cell receptor beta chains below all came from one sample that was sequenced in a study of blood T cell repertoires in COVID-19. Sequencing was performed with immunoSEQ multiplex PCR; in TCRdb, only in-frame clones are kept and a portion is missing. The sample holds roughly 250,000 clones, roughly 77% seen once. Sequenced material: peripheral blood. These receptors all stem from a woman older than 75 with acute or convalescent COVID-19.

This clone was counted between two and nine times. The genes are TRBV3-1 (or the pseudogene TRBV3-2) and TRBJ1-1; D is undetermined. Germline lookup yields CDR1 LGHDT and CDR2 YNNKEL (reference sequence). The CDR3 loop spans 13 amino acids. V lost 0 bases, J lost 4 bases, and 6 bases lay in between. The CDR3 coding sequence is TGTGCCAGCAGCCAAGATGAGCTCACTGAAGCTTTCTTT. Translated: CASSQDELTEAFF.

This clone was picked up one time. The CDR3 sequence is CASSRGGLAGEEQYF. Here the CDR3 DNA reads TGTGCCAGCAGCCGTGGTGGACTAGCGGGAGAAGAGCAGTACTTC. This sequence joins TRBV3-1 (or the pseudogene TRBV3-2) and TRBJ2-7; 13 positions agree with TRBD2. Germline lookup yields CDR1 LGHDT and CDR2 YNNKEL (reference sequence). J was trimmed by 7 bases and V by 4 bases; bases with no gene match: 7. This CDR3 is built from 15 residues.

The rearrangement uses TRBV7-9 and TRBJ2-2; D might be TRBD2 (5 bases). Trimming took 3 bases from V and 0 from J, leaving 11 bases between them. This CDR3 is built from 16 residues. Germline V gene lookup returns CDR1 SEHNR and CDR2 FQNEAQ (reference sequence). This CDR3 reads CASSLEQRSNTGELFF. The CDR3, as DNA: TGTGCCAGCAGCTTGGAACAGCGGTCGAACACCGGGGAGCTGTTTTTT.

This clone was seen only once. The V call is TRBV19, the J call TRBJ1-2, with D maybe TRBD1 (5 bases). This CDR3 is 13 amino acids long. The germline V gene has CDR1 LNHDA and CDR2 SQIVND (reference sequence). Trimming took 3 bases from V and 0 from J, leaving 5 bases between them. This CDR3 is CASSMDTNYGYTF. CDR3 in DNA: TGTGCCAGTAGTATGGACACTAACTATGGCTACACCTTC.

This clone was counted once. The rearrangement uses TRBV3-1 (or the pseudogene TRBV3-2) and TRBJ1-5; D not resolved. V was trimmed by 0 bases and J by 7 bases, leaving 10 bases between them. Germline assignment: CDR1 LGHDT and CDR2 YNNKEL (reference sequence). This CDR3 is 14 amino acids long. CDR3 sequence reads: CASSQDRGGQPQHF. CDR3 sequence (DNA): TGTGCCAGCAGCCAAGATCGGGGAGGCCAGCCCCAGCATTTT.

This chain uses TRBV5-1 with TRBJ2-7, with a weak D call TRBD1 (6 bases). The length of the CDR3 is 14 residues. Germline-derived CDR1 and CDR2 are SGHRS and YFSETQ. The ends were cut back, 4 bases at V and 1 base at J, with 12 bases in the middle. In DNA form, the CDR3 reads TGCGCCAGCAGCCCCACAGGGATGTCCTACGAGCAGTACTTC. Protein: CASSPTGMSYEQYF.

This clone was seen only once. The V call is TRBV2, the J call TRBJ1-1; 11 bases line up with TRBD1. After removal of 6 bases from V and 4 bases from J, the junction contained 4 bases not matched to a gene. The CDR3 is made up of 14 amino acids. The germline gives CDR1 SNHLY, CDR2 FYNNEI. Written as DNA, the CDR3 is TGTGCCAGCAGACTCGGGACAGGGGGCACTGAAGCTTTCTTT. Translated: CASRLGTGGTEAFF.

The chain has TRBV6-6 and TRBJ2-7; tentative D call: TRBD2 (6 bases). Germline-derived CDR1 and CDR2 are MNHNY and SVGAGI (reference sequence). The CDR3 is 14 residues long. V was shortened by 0 bases and J by 1 base, with 7 bases between the two germline ends. This CDR3 is CASSYSGGSYEQYF. The DNA for the CDR3 is TGTGCCAGCAGTTACTCGGGGGGATCCTACGAGCAGTACTTC.

The chain joins TRBV19 to TRBJ1-5, with D possibly being TRBD1 (5 bases). In germline, CDR1 is LNHDA, CDR2 SQIVND (reference sequence). CDR3 length: 16 residues. Trimming shortened V by 3 bases and J by 1 base, and 13 bases separated the two germline ends. The CDR3 nucleotides are TGTGCCAGTAGTATGTATGGCCGGGGGAGCAATCAGCCCCAGCATTTT. Protein: CASSMYGRGSNQPQHF.

The chain couples TRBV12-3 or TRBV12-4 to TRBJ2-3, with unresolved D. The CDR3 is made up of 13 amino acids. V was cut by 2 bases and J by 4 bases, with 7 bases left in between. In nucleotides, the CDR3 is TGTGCCAGCAGTTTATACAATGCAGATACGCAGTATTTT. Its translation: CASSLYNADTQYF.